Listed here are 8 T cell receptor beta chains from one sample, sequenced in a study of cytomegalovirus exposure and HLA in healthy donors. PCR employed 60 Vbeta and 13 Jbeta primers. Assay used: immunoSEQ multiplex PCR; TCRdb lists only in-frame clones, some missing. The table includes about 110,000 clones, about 80% detected once. Source material: PBMCs. The source of these receptors is a man aged 25-40 years in good health and CMV-seropositive.

The chain has TRBV2 and TRBJ1-2; 8 bases map to TRBD1. Germline CDR1 is SNHLY and CDR2 is FYNNEI. The CDR3 loop spans 14 amino acids. The ends lost 10 bases at V and 7 bases at J; junction bases unmatched: 14. The CDR3 region is CATGEDRGLRGYTF. In DNA form, the CDR3 reads TGTGCCACGGGAGAAGACAGGGGTCTGCGTGGCTACACCTTC.

V gene TRBV30 combines with J gene TRBJ1-2; perhaps TRBD1 as D (5 bases). The CDR3 totals 11 residues. Trimming pared 1 base from V and 5 bases from J, leaving 5 bases between. CDR1 is GTSNPN and CDR2 is SVGIG in the germline V gene (reference sequence). The CDR3 loop is CAWSEGYGYTF. In DNA form, the CDR3 reads TGTGCCTGGAGTGAGGGGTATGGCTACACCTTC.

The J gene is TRBJ2-4, the V gene TRBV5-6, with 7 bases that match TRBD1. The CDR3 covers 14 residues. Germline CDR1 is SGHDT and CDR2 is YYEEEE. V lost 4 bases to trimming and J lost 0 bases; unmatched junction nucleotides: 1. CDR3: CASSGTEAKNIQYF. The CDR3 coding sequence is TGTGCCAGCAGCGGGACAGAAGCCAAAAACATTCAGTACTTC.

There are a few counts of this clone. The chain joins TRBV29-1 to TRBJ2-5, with 10 bases identical to TRBD2. The V and J ends lost 1 base and 5 bases, in that order; junction bases with no gene match: 13. Germline loops: CDR1 SQVTM, CDR2 ANQGSEA. This CDR3 spans 17 amino acids. The CDR3 spells CSVEVLAGDIAWETQYF. The CDR3, as DNA: TGCAGCGTTGAAGTCCTAGCGGGGGATATTGCGTGGGAGACCCAGTACTTC. Looking up the rest from reference TRBV29-1 and TRBJ2-5 gives the full variable domain: SAVISQKPSRDICQRGTSLTIQCQVDSQVTMMFWYRQQPGQSLTLIATANQGSEATYESGFVIDKFPISRPNLTFSTLTVSNMSPEDSSIYLCSVEVLAGDIAWETQYFGPGTRLLVL.

On this clone: One end of the junction fails to match germline, which may point to a read error. The rearrangement uses TRBV9 and TRBJ2-3, with 9 bases matching TRBD2. The CDR3 has 15 residues. From germline, CDR1 is SGDLS and CDR2 YYNGEE. This chain's CDR3 is CASNVAGVLTDTQYF. In DNA, the CDR3 is TGTGCCAGCAACGTAGCGGGGGTCCTTACAGATACGCAGTATTTT.

CDR3 amino acids: CAWKTGPKAFF. The CDR3 DNA reads TGTGCCTGGAAGACAGGGCCTAAAGCTTTCTTT. The V call is TRBV30, the J call TRBJ1-1, with 7 nucleotides matching TRBD1. J was trimmed by 9 bases and V by 4 bases; bases with no gene match: 5. The CDR3 has 11 residues. From germline, CDR1 is GTSNPN and CDR2 SVGIG (reference sequence).

The V call is TRBV5-1, the J call TRBJ2-1; 10 bases are a match to TRBD2. The germline CDR1 and CDR2 sequences are SGHRS and YFSETQ. Trimming took 0 bases from V and 9 from J; bases not matched to a gene: 6. This CDR3 comprises 15 residues. The CDR3 region has the DNA TGCGCCAGCAGCTTGGCCGACGCTAGCGGGGGTGAGCAGTTCTTC. It encodes CASSLADASGGEQFF.

This clone has more than one count but fewer than ten. The CDR3 is CASSQGQGGQETQYF. The DNA of the CDR3 is TGCGCCAGCAGCCAAGGACAGGGAGGACAAGAGACCCAGTACTTC. The gene calls are TRBV4-1 and TRBJ2-5; D might be TRBD1 (7 bases). Between the trimmed V and J ends, which lost 1 base and 2 bases, there was a span of 11 bases. Per the germline V gene, CDR1 is MGHRA and CDR2 is YSYEKL. This CDR3 is 15 amino acids long.